This TCR beta chain originates from a study of shared clonotypes between healthy human individuals (dated by TCRdb to about 2020). Study-level background: The cohort comprised a couple of women and a few men aged 18 to 49 years. For each donor, CD4 naive and CD4 memory were each run on three plates, CD8 naive on two plates, and CD8 memory on one plate. The study deeply sequenced blood TCR repertoires of about 5 healthy adults to estimate repertoire size and the extent of clonotype sharing between individuals. To increase sequencing depth and limit assay-specific biases, different laboratories used diverse techniques to prepare libraries and sequence TCR repertoires. Each donor's leukapheresis produced roughly between about 0.85 and 10 billion PBMCs. The study at large found these results: Approximately 5% of naive CD4, around 3.6% of naive CD8, about 2.5% of memory CD4, and 0.35% to 0.5% of memory CD8 clonotypes were shared across several donors. Based on pairwise subsampling, the degree of clonotype sharing among donors was expected to be affected by sequencing depth. Because the study included only a small number of donors, the genetic and exposure-history diversity represented was limited. Compared with non-shared clonotypes, clonotypes shared by all four sorted-subset donors had higher generation probabilities. Naive subsets generally had larger estimated clonotype richness than memory subsets did. Incomplete sequencing was indicated by rarefaction of sorted-subset datasets, despite the large sequencing depth. Sampling was limited to blood, and TCR repertoires in tissue likely differ from TCR repertoires in blood.

TCR CDR3 regions were amplified from genomic DNA by multiplex PCR using the deep immunoSEQ assay. For each cell subset, the extracted genomic DNA was distributed evenly across all wells of several immunoSEQ 96-well plates, and each plate served as one replicate. For sorted subsets, roughly 200 ng of genomic DNA, equivalent to 25,000 to 35,000 T cell genomes, went into each replicate PCR. Purified libraries were measured with a Qubit 3.0 fluorometer, size-checked on a Bioanalyzer 2100, and measured again with the KAPA Library Quantification kit. Every immunoSEQ 96-well plate was sequenced on a separate single-read 150-cycle Illumina NextSeq 550 flow cell. In the original analysis: The immunoSEQ output contained only junctional sequences without quality scores, so filtering could not match that applied to full-length reads. Sequences were annotated with PyIR, a Python wrapper for IgBLAST v1.9, using IMGT germline references to assign V/J genes and CDR3. Reads with weak V/J assignments (E-value above 1e-6), missing CDR3, stop codons, out-of-frame junctions, or ambiguous translated residues were removed. A V3J clonotype was defined by an identical inferred V gene, J gene, and CDR3 amino acid sequence. To compute the percentage overlap between repertoires, the number of shared unique clonotypes was divided by the size of the smaller repertoire. Three approaches were used to assess repertoire richness: RTK rarefaction, the Chao1 estimator, and Recon v2.1 estimates of unobserved clonotypes. OLGA was used to compute generation probabilities for all TCRbeta clonotypes that the gDNA method yielded from a handful of donors. TCRdb provides this immuneACCESS table in a form limited to in-frame rearrangements. Some clones are lacking; in checked studies, under half of them reflect an unresolved V gene, and why the rest are absent is not known. From that table come the V and J calls and clone size; the DNA was used to work out D and trimming. The table for this sample lists more than 2 million clones; 95% of them were counted only once. 0.13% of the sample is in the top ten clones.

Note on this clone: The target of this receptor is not known. No qualities accompany the bases; no much larger clone lies one base away.

The donors were healthy, HIV-negative adults who had no recently reported acute infections or vaccinations. All donors were Caucasian adults living in Nashville, Tennessee, USA. CD4+ T cells were enriched through magnetic negative selection, after which naive cells were positively selected on CD45RA and the remaining negative fraction served as the memory subset. Blood was collected by leukapheresis, and PBMCs were isolated by Ficoll-Histopaque density gradient centrifugation and then cryopreserved in liquid nitrogen vapor phase. Analytical flow cytometry was used to check the purity and quantity of every magnetically sorted T cell population. From each sorted fraction, genomic DNA was isolated and quantified by UV absorbance on a Nanodrop 2000c. The germline V end is reduced by 3 bases and the J end by 2 bases; junction bases left unmatched: 6. The germline V gene yields KGHSH for CDR1 and LQKENI for CDR2. Spanning cysteine to phenylalanine, the CDR3 consists of 16 amino acids. The entry retains the CDR3 DNA only, 48 bases that are in frame from base 1.

The chain is encoded by TRBV18 joined to TRBJ2-2, and 7 junction bases match TRBD1. The material sequenced was naive CD4+ T cells sorted from blood. The sample's cell subset or site label is to be understood as: CD45RA+ positively selected. The sequence derives from a man aged 18 to 30 in good health. At the DNA level, the sequence is TGTGCCAGCTCACCGGGACAGAGGGTAAACACCGGGGAGCTGTTTTTT. This sequence encodes CASSPGQRVNTGELFF.